This T cell receptor (beta chain) is from a study of blood T cell repertoires in COVID-19. Background on the study: Sources were T cells, B-cell-depleted T cells, or PBMCs; the material itself was cDNA or gDNA.

The participants were between roughly 18 and 100 years old and came from 24 US areas. Repertoires were generated with immunoSEQ multiplex PCR, while TCRdb's copy carries only in-frame clones and drops some. The sample yields a few hundred thousand clones, around 90% seen once. This CDR3 has 18 amino acids. Germline CDR1 reads SGHRS; CDR2 reads YFSETQ. With V trimmed by 4 bases and J by 1 base, 11 bases remained unmatched. The J gene is TRBJ2-3, the V gene TRBV5-1, with TRBD1 matching 11 bases. Sequencing was carried out using PBMCs or T cells enriched from blood (not recorded which). The sequence derives from a human donor in a cohort exposed to, infected with or recovered from COVID-19 (not recorded which). The donor label of this sample is uncertain. The CDR3 is CASSLRTGGLEGTDTQYF. CDR3 sequence (DNA): TGCGCCAGCAGCCTCCGGACAGGGGGCTTAGAGGGCACAGATACGCAGTATTTT.